This TCR beta chain was identified in a study of post-analysis software for immune sequencing data. Study-wide results and caveats: Included in a set of roughly five TRBV segments more frequent in patients than controls were TRBV5-6, TRBV5-1 and TRBV20-1. Controls significantly exceeded multiple sclerosis patients in normalized Chao1 diversity.

Incorporated into the TCR beta cDNA libraries were unique molecular identifiers, which served to reduce PCR and sequencing biases. MiXCR was run by TCRdb on the PCR reads, yielding one entry per CDR3 protein. The sample consists of about 460,000 distinct CDR3 sequences, around 40% of them appearing once. Regarding this clonotype: The target antigen is unknown.

CDR3 length: 16 amino acids. Germline V gene data show CDR1 as MNHEY and CDR2 as SVGAGI. This TCR was recovered from a girl aged 5-17 years with multiple sclerosis. Sequencing used blood. This sequence joins TRBV6-5 and TRBJ2-7; D is perhaps TRBD1 or TRBD2 (6 bases each). The J call may be wrong; the DNA end is better matched by TRBJ2-5. For the CDR3, the DNA is TGTGCCAGCAGTTACTCGGCAGGGGCGGCGGGGGAGACCCAGTACTTC. It yields the protein CASSYSAGAAGETQYF.